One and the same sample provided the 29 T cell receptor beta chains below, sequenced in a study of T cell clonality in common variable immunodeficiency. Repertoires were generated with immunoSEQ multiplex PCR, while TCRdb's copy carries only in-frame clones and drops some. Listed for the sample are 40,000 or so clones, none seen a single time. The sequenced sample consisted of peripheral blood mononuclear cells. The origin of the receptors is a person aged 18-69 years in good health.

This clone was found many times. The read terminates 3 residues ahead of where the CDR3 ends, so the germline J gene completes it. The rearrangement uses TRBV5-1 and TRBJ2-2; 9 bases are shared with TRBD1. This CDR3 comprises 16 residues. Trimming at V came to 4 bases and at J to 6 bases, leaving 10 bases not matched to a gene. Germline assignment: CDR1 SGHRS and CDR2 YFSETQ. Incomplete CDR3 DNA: TGCGCCAGCAGCGAAACAGGGGGCGAAGGGTCCGGGGAG. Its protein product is CASSETGGEGSGE. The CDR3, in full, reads CASSETGGEGSGELFF.

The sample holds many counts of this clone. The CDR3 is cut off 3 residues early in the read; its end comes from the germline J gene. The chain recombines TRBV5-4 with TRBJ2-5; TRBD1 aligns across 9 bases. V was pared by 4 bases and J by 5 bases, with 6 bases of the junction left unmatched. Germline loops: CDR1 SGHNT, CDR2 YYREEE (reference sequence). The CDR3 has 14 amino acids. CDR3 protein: CASSQQGAVETQYF. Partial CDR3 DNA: TGTGCCAGCAGCCAACAGGGGGCAGTGGAGACC.

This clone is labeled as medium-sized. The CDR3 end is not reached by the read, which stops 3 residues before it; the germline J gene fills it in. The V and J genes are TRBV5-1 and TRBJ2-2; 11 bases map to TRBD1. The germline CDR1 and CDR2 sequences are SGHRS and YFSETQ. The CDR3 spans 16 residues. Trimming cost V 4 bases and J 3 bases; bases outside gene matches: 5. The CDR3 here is CASSPEGQGDTGELFF. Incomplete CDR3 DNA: TGCGCCAGCAGCCCCGAGGGACAGGGGGACACCGGGGAG.

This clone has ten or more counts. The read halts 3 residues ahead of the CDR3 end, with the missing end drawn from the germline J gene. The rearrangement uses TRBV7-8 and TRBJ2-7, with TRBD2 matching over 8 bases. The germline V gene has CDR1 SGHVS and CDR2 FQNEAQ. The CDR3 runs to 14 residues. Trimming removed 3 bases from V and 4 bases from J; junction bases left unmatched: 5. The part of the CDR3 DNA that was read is TGTGCCAGCAGCTTGGATAGCGGGAAGTACGAG. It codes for CASSLDSGKYE. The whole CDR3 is CASSLDSGKYEQYF.

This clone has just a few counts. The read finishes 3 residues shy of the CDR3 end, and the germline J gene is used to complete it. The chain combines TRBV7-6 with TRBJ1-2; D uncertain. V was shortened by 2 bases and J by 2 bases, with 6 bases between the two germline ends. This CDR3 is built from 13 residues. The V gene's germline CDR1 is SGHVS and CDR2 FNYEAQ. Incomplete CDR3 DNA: TGTGCCAGCAGCTTATCAGAGAACTATGGC. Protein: CASSLSENYG. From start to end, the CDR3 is CASSLSENYGYTF.

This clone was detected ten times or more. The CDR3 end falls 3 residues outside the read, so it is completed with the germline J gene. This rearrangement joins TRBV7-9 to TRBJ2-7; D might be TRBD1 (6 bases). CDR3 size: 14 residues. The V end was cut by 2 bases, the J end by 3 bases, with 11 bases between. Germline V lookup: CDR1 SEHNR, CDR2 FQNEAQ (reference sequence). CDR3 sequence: CASSLSGRGYEQYF. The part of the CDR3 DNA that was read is TGTGCCAGCAGCTTATCGGGCAGGGGCTACGAG. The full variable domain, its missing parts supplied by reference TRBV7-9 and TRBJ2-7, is DTGVSQNPRHKITKRGQNVTFRCDPISEHNRLYWYRQTLGQGPEFLTYFQNEAQLEKSRLLSDRFSAERPKGSFSTLEIQRTEQGDSAMYLCASSLSGRGYEQYFGPGTRLTVT.

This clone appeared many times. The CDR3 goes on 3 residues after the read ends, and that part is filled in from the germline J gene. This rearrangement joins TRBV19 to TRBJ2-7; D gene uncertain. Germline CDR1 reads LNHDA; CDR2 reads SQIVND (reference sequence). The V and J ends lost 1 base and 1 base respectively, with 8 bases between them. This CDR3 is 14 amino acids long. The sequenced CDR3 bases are TGTGCCAGTAGTATAGGGCCAGGTTCCTACGAG. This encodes CASSIGPGSYE. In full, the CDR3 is CASSIGPGSYEQYF.

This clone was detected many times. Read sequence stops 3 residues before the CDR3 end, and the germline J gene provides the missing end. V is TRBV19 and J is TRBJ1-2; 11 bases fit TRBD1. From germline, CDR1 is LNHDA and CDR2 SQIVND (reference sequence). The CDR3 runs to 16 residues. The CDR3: CASSTPGQGAIRGYTF. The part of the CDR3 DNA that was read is TGTGCCAGTAGTACGCCAGGACAGGGGGCCATAAGGGGC.

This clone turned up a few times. The CDR3 DNA, read in part, is TGTGCCAGCAGCTTAGTACAGGGGGGCACAGATACG. Translation: CASSLVQGGTDT. The complete CDR3 protein is CASSLVQGGTDTQYF. The genes are TRBV11-2 and TRBJ2-3; TRBD1 matches 8 bases. The read ends 3 residues shy of where the CDR3 ends; the end is completed using the germline J gene. V trimming: 1 base; J trimming: 1 base; junction bases outside the gene matches: 1. This CDR3 spans 15 amino acids. Germline V gives CDR1 SGHAT, CDR2 FQNNGV. The entire variable domain, with the rest obtained from reference TRBV11-2 and TRBJ2-3, is as follows: EAGVAQSPRYKIIEKRQSVAFWCNPISGHATLYWYQQILGQGPKLLIQFQNNGVVDDSQLPKDRFSAERLKGVDSTLKIQPAKLEDSAVYLCASSLVQGGTDTQYFGPGTRLTVL.

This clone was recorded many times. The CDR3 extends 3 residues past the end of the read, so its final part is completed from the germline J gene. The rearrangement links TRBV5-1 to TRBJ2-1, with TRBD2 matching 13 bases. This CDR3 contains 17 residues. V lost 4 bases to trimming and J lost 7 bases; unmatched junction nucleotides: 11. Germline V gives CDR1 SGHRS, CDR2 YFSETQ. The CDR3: CASSHTGLAGVYNEQFF. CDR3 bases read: TGCGCCAGCAGCCACACTGGACTAGCGGGGGTCTATAATGAG. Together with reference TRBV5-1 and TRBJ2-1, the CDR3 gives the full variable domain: KAGVTQTPRYLIKTRGQQVTLSCSPISGHRSVSWYQQTPGQGLQFLFEYFSETQRNKGNFPGRFSGRQFSNSRSEMNVSTLELGDSALYLCASSHTGLAGVYNEQFFGPGTRLTVL.

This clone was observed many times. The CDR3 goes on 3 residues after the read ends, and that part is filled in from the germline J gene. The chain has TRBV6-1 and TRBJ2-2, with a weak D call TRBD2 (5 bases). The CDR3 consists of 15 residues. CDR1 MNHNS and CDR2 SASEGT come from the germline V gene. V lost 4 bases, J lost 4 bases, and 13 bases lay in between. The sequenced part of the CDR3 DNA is TGTGCCAGCAGTGCCCAAAGCACTAGCACCGGGGAG. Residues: CASSAQSTSTGE. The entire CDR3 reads CASSAQSTSTGELFF.

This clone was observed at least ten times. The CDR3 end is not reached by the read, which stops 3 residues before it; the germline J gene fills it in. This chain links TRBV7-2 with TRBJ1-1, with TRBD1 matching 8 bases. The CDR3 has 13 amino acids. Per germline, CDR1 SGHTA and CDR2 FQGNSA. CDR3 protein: CASSSQGAETAFF. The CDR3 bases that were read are TGTGCCAGCAGCTCCCAGGGGGCGGAAACG.

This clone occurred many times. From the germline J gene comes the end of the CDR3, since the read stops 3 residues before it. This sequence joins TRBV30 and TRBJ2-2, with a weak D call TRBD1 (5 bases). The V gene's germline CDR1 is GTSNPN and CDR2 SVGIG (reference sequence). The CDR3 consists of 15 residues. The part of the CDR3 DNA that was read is TGTGCCTGGAGTGTGGGGTTCTATGGGGCCAACGTG. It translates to CAWSVGFYGANV. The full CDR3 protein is CAWSVGFYGANVLFF.

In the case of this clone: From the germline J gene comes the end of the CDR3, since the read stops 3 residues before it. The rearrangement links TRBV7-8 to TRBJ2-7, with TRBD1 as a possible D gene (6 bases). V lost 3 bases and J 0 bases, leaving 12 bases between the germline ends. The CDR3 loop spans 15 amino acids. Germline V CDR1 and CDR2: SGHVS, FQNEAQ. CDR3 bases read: TGTGCCAGCAGCTTCCGGGACACCTACTCCTACGAG. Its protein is CASSFRDTYSYE. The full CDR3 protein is CASSFRDTYSYEQYF.

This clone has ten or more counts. The chain's CDR3 is CASSNRLDRGYGYTF. The CDR3 DNA, read in part, is TGTGCCAGCAGCAACCGCCTCGACAGGGGGTATGGC. The chain couples TRBV13 to TRBJ1-2; 9 bases map to TRBD1. The read ends 3 residues before the CDR3 terminus; that terminus is restored from the germline J gene. CDR1 and CDR2 from the germline V gene are PRHDT and FYEKMQ (reference sequence). With V trimmed by 5 bases and J by 5 bases, 9 bases remained unmatched. CDR3 length: 15 amino acids.

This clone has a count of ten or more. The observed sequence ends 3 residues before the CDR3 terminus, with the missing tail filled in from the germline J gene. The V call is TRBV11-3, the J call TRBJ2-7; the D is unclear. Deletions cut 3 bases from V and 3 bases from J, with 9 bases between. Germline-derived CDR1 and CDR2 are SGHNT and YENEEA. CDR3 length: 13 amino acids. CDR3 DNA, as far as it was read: TGTGCCAGCAGCTTTACAGAAAACTACGAG. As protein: CASSFTENYE. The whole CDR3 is CASSFTENYEQYF.

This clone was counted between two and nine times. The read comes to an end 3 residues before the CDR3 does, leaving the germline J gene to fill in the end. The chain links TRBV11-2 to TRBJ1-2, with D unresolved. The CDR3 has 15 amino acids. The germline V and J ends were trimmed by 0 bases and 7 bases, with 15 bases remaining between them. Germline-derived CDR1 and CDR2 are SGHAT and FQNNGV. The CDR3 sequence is CASSLDPRPWSGYTF. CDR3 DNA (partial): TGTGCCAGCAGCTTAGATCCCAGGCCCTGGAGTGGC.

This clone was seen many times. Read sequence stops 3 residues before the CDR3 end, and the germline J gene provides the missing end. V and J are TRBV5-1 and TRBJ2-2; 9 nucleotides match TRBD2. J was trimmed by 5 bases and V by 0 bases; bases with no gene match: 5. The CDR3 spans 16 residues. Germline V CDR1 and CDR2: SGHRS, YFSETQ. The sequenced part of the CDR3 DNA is TGCGCCAGCAGCTTGGCCCTAGCGGGGAGGACCGGGGAG. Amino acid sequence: CASSLALAGRTGE. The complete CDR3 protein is CASSLALAGRTGELFF.

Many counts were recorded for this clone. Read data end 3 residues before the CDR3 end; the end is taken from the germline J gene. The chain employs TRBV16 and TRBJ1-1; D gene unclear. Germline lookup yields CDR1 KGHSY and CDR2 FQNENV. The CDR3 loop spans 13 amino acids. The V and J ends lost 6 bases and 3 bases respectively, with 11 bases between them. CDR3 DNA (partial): TGTGCCAGCAGACAACAGAGTTACACTGAA. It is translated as CASRQQSYTE. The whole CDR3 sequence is CASRQQSYTEAFF.

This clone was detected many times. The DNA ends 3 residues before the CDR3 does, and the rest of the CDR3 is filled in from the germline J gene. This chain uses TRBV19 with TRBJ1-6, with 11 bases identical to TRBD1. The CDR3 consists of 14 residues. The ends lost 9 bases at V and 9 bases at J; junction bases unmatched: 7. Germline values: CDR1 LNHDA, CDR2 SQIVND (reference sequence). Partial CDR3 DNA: TGTGCCAGCACGGACAGGGGGCGAAGTTCACCC. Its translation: CASTDRGRSSP. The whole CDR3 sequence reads CASTDRGRSSPLHF.

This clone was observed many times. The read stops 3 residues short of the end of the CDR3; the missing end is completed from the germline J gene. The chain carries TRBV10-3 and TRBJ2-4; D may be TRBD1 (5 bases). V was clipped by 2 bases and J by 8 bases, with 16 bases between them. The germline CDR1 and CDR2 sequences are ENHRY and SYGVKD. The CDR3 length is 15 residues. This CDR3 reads CAISESRAQTDIQYF. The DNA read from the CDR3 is TGTGCCATCAGTGAGAGCAGGGCCCAGACAGACATT.

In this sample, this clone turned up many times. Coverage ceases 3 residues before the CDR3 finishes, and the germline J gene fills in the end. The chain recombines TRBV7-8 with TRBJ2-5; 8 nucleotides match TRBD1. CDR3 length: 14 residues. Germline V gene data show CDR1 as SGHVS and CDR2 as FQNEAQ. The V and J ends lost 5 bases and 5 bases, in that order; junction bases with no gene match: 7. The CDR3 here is CASSLRTGRETQYF. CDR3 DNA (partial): TGTGCCAGCAGCCTCCGGACAGGGCGGGAGACC.

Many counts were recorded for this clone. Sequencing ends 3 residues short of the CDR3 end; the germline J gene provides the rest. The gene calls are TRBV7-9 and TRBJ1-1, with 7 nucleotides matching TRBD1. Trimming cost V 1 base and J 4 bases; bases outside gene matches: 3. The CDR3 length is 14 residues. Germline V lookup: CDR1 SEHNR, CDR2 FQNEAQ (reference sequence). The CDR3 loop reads CASSLGQGLTEAFF. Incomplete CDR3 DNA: TGTGCCAGCAGCTTAGGACAGGGTCTCACTGAA.

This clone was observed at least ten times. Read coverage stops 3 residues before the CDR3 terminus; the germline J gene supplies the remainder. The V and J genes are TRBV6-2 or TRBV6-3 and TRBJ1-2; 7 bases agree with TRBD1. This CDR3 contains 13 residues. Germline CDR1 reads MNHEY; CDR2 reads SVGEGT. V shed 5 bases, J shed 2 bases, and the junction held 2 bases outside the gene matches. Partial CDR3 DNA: TGTGCCAGCAGTATGACAGGGAACTATGGC. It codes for CASSMTGNYG. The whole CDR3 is CASSMTGNYGYTF.

CDR3 region: CASSWLGRAPGEQYF. Partial CDR3 DNA: TGTGCCAGCAGTTGGTTAGGGCGGGCGCCGGGCGAG. The V and J genes are TRBV6-2 or TRBV6-3 and TRBJ2-7; TRBD2 is a possible D gene (5 bases). The sequence runs out 3 residues before the end of the CDR3; the remainder is reconstructed from the germline J gene. Trimming removed 4 bases from V and 6 bases from J, with 19 bases in between. This CDR3 region has 15 residues. Per germline, CDR1 MNHEY and CDR2 SVGEGT.

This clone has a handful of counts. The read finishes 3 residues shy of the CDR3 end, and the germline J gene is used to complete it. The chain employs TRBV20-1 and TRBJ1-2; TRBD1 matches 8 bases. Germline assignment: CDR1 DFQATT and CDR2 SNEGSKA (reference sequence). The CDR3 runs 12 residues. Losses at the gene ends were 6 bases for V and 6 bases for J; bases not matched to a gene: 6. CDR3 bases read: TGCAGTGCCACAGACAGGGGCCATGGC. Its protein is CSATDRGHG. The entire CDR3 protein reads CSATDRGHGYTF.

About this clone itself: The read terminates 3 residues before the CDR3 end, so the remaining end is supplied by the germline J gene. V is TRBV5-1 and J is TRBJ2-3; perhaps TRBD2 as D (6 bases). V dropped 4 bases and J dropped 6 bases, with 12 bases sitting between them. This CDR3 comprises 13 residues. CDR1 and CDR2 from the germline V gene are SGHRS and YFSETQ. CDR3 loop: CASSNQLADTQYF. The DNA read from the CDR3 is TGCGCCAGCAGCAACCAACTAGCTGATACG.

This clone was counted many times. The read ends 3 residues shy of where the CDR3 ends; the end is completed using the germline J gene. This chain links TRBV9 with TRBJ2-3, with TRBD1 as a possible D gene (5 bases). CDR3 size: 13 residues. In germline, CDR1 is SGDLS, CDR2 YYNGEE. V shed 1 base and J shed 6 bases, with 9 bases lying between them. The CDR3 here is CASSVQGPDTQYF. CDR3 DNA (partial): TGTGCCAGCAGCGTACAGGGCCCCGATACG.

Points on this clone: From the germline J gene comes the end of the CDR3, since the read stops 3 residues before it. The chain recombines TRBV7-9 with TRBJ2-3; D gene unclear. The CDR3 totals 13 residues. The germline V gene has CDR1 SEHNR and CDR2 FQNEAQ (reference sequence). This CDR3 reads CASSPRDNQPQYF. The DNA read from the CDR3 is TGTGCCAGCAGCCCAAGAGACAATCAGCCG. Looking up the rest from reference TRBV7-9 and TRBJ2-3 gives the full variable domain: DTGVSQNPRHKITKRGQNVTFRCDPISEHNRLYWYRQTLGQGPEFLTYFQNEAQLEKSRLLSDRFSAERPKGSFSTLEIQRTEQGDSAMYLCASSPRDNQPQYFGPGTRLTVL.